The next 21 T cell receptor beta chains were all read from a single sample in a study of blood T cell repertoires in COVID-19. Clones were sequenced by immunoSEQ multiplex PCR, and TCRdb holds only the in-frame ones, with some missing. The sample gives under 200,000 clones, more than 75% of which show up once; roughly 5.7% is in the top ten. The sequenced material came from peripheral blood. The receptor set was obtained from a woman aged 40 to 55 with COVID-19, enrolled during active disease.

The chain employs TRBV20-1 and TRBJ2-5; 7 positions agree with TRBD2. This CDR3 comprises 14 residues. Germline-derived CDR1 and CDR2 are DFQATT and SNEGSKA (reference sequence). With 3 bases clipped from V and 5 bases from J, the junction kept 9 bases outside the gene matches. CDR3 in DNA: TGCAGTGCTAGTTCGGGGACTAATCGGGAGACCCAGTACTTC. This encodes CSASSGTNRETQYF.

The V gene is TRBV6-5, the J gene TRBJ1-2, with 7 bases lining up with TRBD1. J was trimmed by 4 bases and V by 7 bases; bases with no gene match: 9. From germline, CDR1 is MNHEY and CDR2 SVGAGI. This CDR3 region has 14 residues. The CDR3 nucleotides read TGTGCCAGCACCCACTCCACAGGGGCCTATGGCTACACCTTC. Translation: CASTHSTGAYGYTF.

The chain combines TRBV4-1 with TRBJ2-1, with 8 bases identical to TRBD1. With 1 base clipped from V and 1 base from J, the junction kept 12 bases outside the gene matches. The CDR3 has 19 residues. CDR1 and CDR2 (germline): MGHRA, YSYEKL. In DNA, the CDR3 is TGCGCCAGCAGCCAAGCCACAGGGGGACTGCCCTTTTCCTACAATGAGCAGTTCTTC. It is translated as CASSQATGGLPFSYNEQFF.

The genes are TRBV5-4 and TRBJ2-7, with TRBD1 matching over 11 bases. CDR1 and CDR2 from the germline V gene are SGHNT and YYREEE (reference sequence). The J segment lost 3 bases and the V segment lost 4 bases, leaving 6 bases of the junction unmatched. This CDR3 is built from 15 residues. CDR3 DNA sequence: TGTGCCAGCAGCCGGGACAGGGGGTTCGTCTACGAGCAGTACTTC. This encodes CASSRDRGFVYEQYF.

This clone was seen once. The genes are TRBV2 and TRBJ1-5; weak D call: TRBD1 (6 bases). V was pared by 7 bases and J by 2 bases, with 15 bases between. This CDR3 spans 15 amino acids. Germline-derived CDR1 and CDR2 are SNHLY and FYNNEI. CDR3 sequence (DNA): TGTGCCAGCACGCGGGGGGCCAGGGGCAATCAGCCCCAGCATTTT. It translates to CASTRGARGNQPQHF.

With regard to this clone: This same CDR3 is encoded by further DNA sequences in the sample. The chain recombines TRBV19 with TRBJ1-2, with TRBD1 identical over 11 bases. Germline V gives CDR1 LNHDA, CDR2 SQIVND (reference sequence). J gave up 3 bases and V 1 base, and 1 base lay outside the gene matches. The CDR3 extends over 15 amino acids. CDR3 DNA: TGTGCCAGTAGTATAGCGGGACAGGGGGACTATGGCTACACCTTC. Translating it yields CASSIAGQGDYGYTF.

The V gene is TRBV6-6, the J gene TRBJ2-7; D might be TRBD1 (5 bases). V was trimmed by 5 bases and J by 3 bases, leaving 11 bases between them. The germline V gene has CDR1 MNHNY and CDR2 SVGAGI (reference sequence). CDR3 length: 13 residues. CDR3 sequence reads: CASSPPTGYEQYF. DNA for the CDR3: TGTGCCAGCAGTCCCCCCACAGGCTACGAGCAGTACTTC.

This chain links TRBV11-3 with TRBJ1-2; 9 bases map to TRBD1. Germline trimming cut 0 bases from V and 1 base from J; bases unmatched to any gene: 9. This CDR3 contains 18 residues. The germline V gene has CDR1 SGHNT and CDR2 YENEEA. CDR3: CASSLDRDRVSVNYGYTF. Written as DNA, the CDR3 is TGTGCCAGCAGCTTAGACCGGGACAGGGTAAGTGTTAACTATGGCTACACCTTC.

The chain couples TRBV5-1 to TRBJ1-4; D is ambiguous. There are 15 residues in the CDR3. Trimming took off 0 bases at V and 8 bases at J, with 14 bases between the two ends. The germline V gene has CDR1 SGHRS and CDR2 YFSETQ. This chain's CDR3 is CASSLGGVLEEKLFF. The CDR3, as DNA: TGCGCCAGCAGCTTGGGCGGGGTATTAGAAGAAAAACTGTTTTTT.

This chain links TRBV20-1 with TRBJ2-3, with 9 bases fitting TRBD2. V was pared by 3 bases and J by 7 bases, with 14 bases of the junction left unmatched. The CDR3 runs to 16 residues. In germline, CDR1 is DFQATT, CDR2 SNEGSKA (reference sequence). CDR3 amino acids: CSASGTSPLGEYTQYF. In nucleotides, the CDR3 is TGCAGTGCTAGTGGGACTAGCCCCCTTGGAGAATATACGCAGTATTTT.

The V call is TRBV19, the J call TRBJ2-7; D is possibly TRBD1 (5 bases). Germline CDR1 LNHDA, CDR2 SQIVND (reference sequence). This CDR3 comprises 13 residues. Trimming removed 1 base from V and 3 bases from J, with 7 bases in between. This chain's CDR3 is CASSIGGGYEQYF. The CDR3 nucleotides read TGTGCCAGTAGTATAGGGGGCGGCTACGAGCAGTACTTC.

The chain uses TRBV6-6 and TRBJ2-1, with a possible D match to TRBD2 (6 bases). In germline, CDR1 is MNHNY, CDR2 SVGAGI (reference sequence). The CDR3 extends over 14 amino acids. Trimming stripped 7 bases from V and 5 bases from J, with 15 bases between. The CDR3 sequence: CASKNLADNNEQFF. The CDR3 bases are TGTGCCAGCAAAAATTTAGCGGATAACAATGAGCAGTTCTTC.

The genes are TRBV19 and TRBJ2-1; the match to TRBD2 covers 8 bases. The CDR3 loop spans 16 amino acids. The V and J ends lost 1 base and 8 bases, in that order; junction bases with no gene match: 10. CDR1 is LNHDA and CDR2 is SQIVND in the germline V gene (reference sequence). Here the CDR3 DNA reads TGTGCCAGTAGTATAGTATCGACGGGGGGGACGGATGAGCAGTTCTTC. It is translated as CASSIVSTGGTDEQFF.

The chain has TRBV5-1 and TRBJ2-1, with 12 bases matching TRBD2. The J segment lost 4 bases and the V segment lost 0 bases, leaving 2 bases of the junction unmatched. The germline CDR1 and CDR2 sequences are SGHRS and YFSETQ. CDR3 length equals 16 residues. The CDR3 sequence: CASSLGGLAGYNEQFF. As DNA, the CDR3 is TGCGCCAGCAGCTTGGGTGGACTAGCGGGATACAATGAGCAGTTCTTC.

The chain combines TRBV3-1 (or the pseudogene TRBV3-2) with TRBJ1-5; perhaps TRBD1 as D (5 bases). V gave up 2 bases and J gave up 5 bases, with 10 bases separating them. The CDR3 spans 14 residues. The V gene's germline CDR1 is LGHDT and CDR2 YNNKEL (reference sequence). CDR3: CASSQPGKDQPQHF. In DNA form, the CDR3 reads TGTGCCAGCAGCCAACCAGGGAAGGATCAGCCCCAGCATTTT.

This chain joins TRBV4-3 and TRBJ1-3; D uncertain. The V gene lost 2 bases and the J gene lost 4 bases, with 9 bases spanning the gap. Germline values: CDR1 LGHNA, CDR2 YSLEER. This CDR3 contains 14 residues. CDR3 amino acids: CASSQSLSGNTIYF. DNA for the CDR3: TGCGCCAGCAGCCAATCCCTCTCCGGAAACACCATATATTTT.

The rearrangement joins TRBV5-1 to TRBJ2-5; D perhaps matches TRBD2 (6 bases). V gave up 0 bases and J gave up 2 bases, with 14 bases separating them. Germline lookup yields CDR1 SGHRS and CDR2 YFSETQ. This CDR3 contains 16 residues. In nucleotides, the CDR3 is TGCGCCAGCAGCTTGGAGGCTAGCGCTAAACAAGAGACCCAGTACTTC. Protein product: CASSLEASAKQETQYF. Full variable domain (outside the CDR3, taken from reference TRBV5-1 and TRBJ2-5): KAGVTQTPRYLIKTRGQQVTLSCSPISGHRSVSWYQQTPGQGLQFLFEYFSETQRNKGNFPGRFSGRQFSNSRSEMNVSTLELGDSALYLCASSLEASAKQETQYFGPGTRLLVL.

The chain recombines TRBV5-1 with TRBJ2-3; 12 bases line up with TRBD2. The CDR3 has 17 amino acids. From germline, CDR1 is SGHRS and CDR2 YFSETQ. V shed 0 bases and J 3 bases; nucleotides not matched to a gene: 5. In DNA, the CDR3 is TGCGCCAGCAGCTTGGGGACTAGCGGGATTGGGACAGATACGCAGTATTTT. It translates to CASSLGTSGIGTDTQYF.

This rearrangement joins TRBV11-2 to TRBJ1-1; D not resolved. The germline V and J ends were trimmed by 1 base and 3 bases, with 9 bases remaining between them. CDR1 and CDR2 (germline): SGHAT, FQNNGV. The CDR3 covers 14 residues. The CDR3 region is CASSLVPLYTEAFF. The CDR3 DNA reads as TGTGCCAGCAGCTTAGTCCCTCTTTACACTGAAGCTTTCTTT.

This clone was seen a few times. The chain employs TRBV10-3 and TRBJ2-7; 7 bases line up with TRBD1. Germline loops: CDR1 ENHRY, CDR2 SYGVKD. The CDR3 consists of 13 residues. V lost 7 bases and J lost 6; bases outside the gene matches: 9. The CDR3 loop is CAITWTGEGEQYF. CDR3 coding DNA: TGTGCCATCACTTGGACAGGTGAAGGCGAGCAGTACTTC.

This clone has only a few counts. The chain has TRBV5-5 and TRBJ2-3; tentative D call: TRBD2 (5 bases). Per germline, CDR1 SGHKS and CDR2 YYEKEE (reference sequence). The length of the CDR3 is 14 residues. The V and J ends lost 2 bases and 3 bases respectively, with 10 bases between them. This chain's CDR3 is CASSFGEGTDTQYF. CDR3 sequence (DNA): TGTGCCAGCAGCTTCGGGGAAGGGACAGATACGCAGTATTTT.